This T cell receptor gamma chain was captured by sequencing in a study of gamma-delta chains in newborns, infants, children. Across the whole study: Microbial exposure reportedly drives polyclonal innate γδ T cell expansion after birth.

The CDR3 totals 14 residues. With 3 bases clipped from V and 6 bases from J, the junction kept 11 bases outside the gene matches. Germline loops: CDR1 EGSNGY, CDR2 YDSYNSKV. TCRdb called clones from the reads again using CATT. There are 1,000 to 1,500 gamma-chain clones in the sample; 50% to 70% occur only once, and about 8.5% lies in the top ten. This sequence originates from a child who was a newborn, infant or young child, either healthy, febrile or measles-vaccinated (not recorded which). J is TRGJ1 or TRGJ2 and V is TRGV2. TCRdb lists no J gene, so it was determined here by aligning the DNA to germline. The sequenced sample consisted of blood. The CDR3 DNA follows: TGTGCCACCTGGGACAGGCTGCGAGGTTATAAGAAACTCTTT. Its translation is CATWDRLRGYKKLF.